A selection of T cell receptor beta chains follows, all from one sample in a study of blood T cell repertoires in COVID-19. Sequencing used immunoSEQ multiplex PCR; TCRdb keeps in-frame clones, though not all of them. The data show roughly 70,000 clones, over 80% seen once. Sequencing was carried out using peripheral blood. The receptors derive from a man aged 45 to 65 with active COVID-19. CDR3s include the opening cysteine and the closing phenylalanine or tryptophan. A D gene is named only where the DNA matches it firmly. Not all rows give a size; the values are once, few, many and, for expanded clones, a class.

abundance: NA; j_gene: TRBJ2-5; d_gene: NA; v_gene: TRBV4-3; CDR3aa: CASSQGSRRTQETQYF; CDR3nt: TGCGCCAGCAGCCAAGGTAGCAGGAGGACTCAAGAGACCCAGTACTTC
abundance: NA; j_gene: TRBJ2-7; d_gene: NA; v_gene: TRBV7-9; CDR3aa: CASSLGSTYEQYF; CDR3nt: TGTGCCAGCAGCTTAGGCAGTACCTACGAGCAGTACTTC
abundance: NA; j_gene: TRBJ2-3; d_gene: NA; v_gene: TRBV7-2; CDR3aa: CASSPPRTSTDTQYF; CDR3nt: TGTGCCAGCAGCCCACCGCGGACTAGCACAGATACGCAGTATTTT
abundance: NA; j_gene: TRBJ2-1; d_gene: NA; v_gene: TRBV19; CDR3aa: CASGTFLNEQFF; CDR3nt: TGTGCCAGTGGGACTTTCCTAAATGAGCAGTTCTTC
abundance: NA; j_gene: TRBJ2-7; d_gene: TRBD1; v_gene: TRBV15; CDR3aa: CATSRDLAGGLREQYF; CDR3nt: TGTGCCACCAGCAGAGATTTGGCAGGGGGCCTCCGGGAGCAGTACTTC
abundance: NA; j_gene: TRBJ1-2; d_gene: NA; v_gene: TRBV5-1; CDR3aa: CASSLGGTNYGYTF; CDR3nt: TGCGCCAGCAGCTTGGGCGGGACTAACTATGGCTACACCTTC
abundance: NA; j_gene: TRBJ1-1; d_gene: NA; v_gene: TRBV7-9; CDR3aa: CASSLGGTLLQAEAFF; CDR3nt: TGTGCCAGCAGCTTAGGGGGGACACTCTTGCAAGCTGAAGCTTTCTTT
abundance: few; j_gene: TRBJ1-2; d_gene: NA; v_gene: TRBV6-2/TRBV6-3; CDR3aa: CASSYPGGYGYTF; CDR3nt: TGTGCCAGCAGTTACCCCGGCGGCTATGGCTACACCTTC
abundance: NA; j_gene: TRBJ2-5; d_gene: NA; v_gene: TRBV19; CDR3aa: CASSMRDQGTQYF; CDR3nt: TGTGCCAGTAGTATGCGAGACCAGGGGACCCAGTACTTC
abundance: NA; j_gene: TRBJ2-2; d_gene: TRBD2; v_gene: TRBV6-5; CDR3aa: CASSQTSGPPGELFF; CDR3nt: TGTGCCAGCAGTCAGACTAGCGGCCCACCCGGGGAGCTGTTTTTT
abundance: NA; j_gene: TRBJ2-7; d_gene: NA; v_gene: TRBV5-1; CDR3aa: CASHNPRDSTTSEQYF; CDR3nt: TGCGCCAGCCATAACCCCCGGGACTCGACTACGTCGGAGCAGTACTTC
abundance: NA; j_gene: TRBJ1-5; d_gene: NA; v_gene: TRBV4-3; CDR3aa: CASSQDGQNQPQHF; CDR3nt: TGCGCCAGCAGCCAAGATGGGCAAAATCAGCCCCAGCATTTT
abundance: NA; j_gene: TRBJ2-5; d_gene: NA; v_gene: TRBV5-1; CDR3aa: CASSPGTQQETQYF; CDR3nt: TGCGCCAGCAGCCCGGGGACACAACAAGAGACCCAGTACTTC
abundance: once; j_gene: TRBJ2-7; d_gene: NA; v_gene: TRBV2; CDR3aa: CASRALSYEQYF; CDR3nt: TGTGCCAGCAGGGCCCTCTCCTACGAGCAGTACTTC
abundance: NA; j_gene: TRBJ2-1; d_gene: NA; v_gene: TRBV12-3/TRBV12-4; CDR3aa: CASSFLKNEQFF; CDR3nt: TGTGCCAGCAGTTTTTTAAAAAATGAGCAGTTCTTC
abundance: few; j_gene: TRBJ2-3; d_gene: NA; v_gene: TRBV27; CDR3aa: CASSLRLTDTQYF; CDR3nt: TGTGCCAGCAGTTTGAGGTTAACAGATACGCAGTATTTT
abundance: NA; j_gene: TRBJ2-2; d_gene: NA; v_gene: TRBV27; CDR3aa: CASSLSNVGAGELFF; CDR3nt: TGTGCCAGCAGTTTATCGAATGTCGGGGCCGGGGAGCTGTTTTTT
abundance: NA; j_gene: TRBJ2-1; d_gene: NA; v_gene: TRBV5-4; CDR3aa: CASSPLSNEQFF; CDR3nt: TGTGCCAGCAGCCCACTATCCAATGAGCAGTTCTTC
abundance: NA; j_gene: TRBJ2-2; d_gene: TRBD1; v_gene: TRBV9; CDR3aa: CASSSRQGQDTGELFF; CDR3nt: TGTGCCAGCAGCTCCAGGCAGGGACAGGACACCGGGGAGCTGTTTTTT
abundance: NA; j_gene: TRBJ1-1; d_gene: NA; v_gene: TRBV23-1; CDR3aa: CASSPTEEGRTEAFF; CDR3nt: TGCGCCAGCAGTCCCACTGAAGAGGGAAGGACTGAAGCTTTCTTT
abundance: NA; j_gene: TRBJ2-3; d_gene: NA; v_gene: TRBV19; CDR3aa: CASSTSGSRTDTQYF; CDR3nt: TGTGCCAGTAGTACCAGCGGGTCCCGCACAGATACGCAGTATTTT
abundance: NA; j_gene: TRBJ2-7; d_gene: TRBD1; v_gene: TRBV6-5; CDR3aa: CASIYRDRVYEQYF; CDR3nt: TGTGCCAGCATTTACCGGGACAGGGTCTACGAGCAGTACTTC
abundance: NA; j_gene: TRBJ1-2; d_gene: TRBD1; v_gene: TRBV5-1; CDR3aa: CASSQGTGGYGYTF; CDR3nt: TGCGCCAGCAGCCAAGGGACAGGGGGATATGGCTACACCTTC
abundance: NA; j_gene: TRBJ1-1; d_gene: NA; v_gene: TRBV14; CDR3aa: CASNRGDLNTEAFF; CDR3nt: TGTGCCAGCAATCGGGGGGACTTGAACACTGAAGCTTTCTTT